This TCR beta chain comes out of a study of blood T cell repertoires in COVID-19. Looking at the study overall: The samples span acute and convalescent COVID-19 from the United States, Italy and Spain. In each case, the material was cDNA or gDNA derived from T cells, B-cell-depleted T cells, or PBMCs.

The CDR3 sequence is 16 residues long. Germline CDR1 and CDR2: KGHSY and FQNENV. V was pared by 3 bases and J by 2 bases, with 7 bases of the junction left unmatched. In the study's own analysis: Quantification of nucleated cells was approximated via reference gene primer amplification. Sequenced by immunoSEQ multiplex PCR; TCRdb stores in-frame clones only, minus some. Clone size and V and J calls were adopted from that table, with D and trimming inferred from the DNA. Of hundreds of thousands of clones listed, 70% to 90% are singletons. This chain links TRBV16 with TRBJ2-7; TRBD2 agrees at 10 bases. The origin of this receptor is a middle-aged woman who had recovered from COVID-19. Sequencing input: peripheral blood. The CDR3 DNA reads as TGTGCCAGCAGCCAGGGCAGCGGGGGGGCCCCCTACGAGCAGTACTTC. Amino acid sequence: CASSQGSGGAPYEQYF.